These 20 T cell receptor beta chains came from one sample sequenced in a study of PD-1 blockade in classical Hodgkin lymphoma. Autologous stem cell transplantation was followed by relapse in every patient, and brentuximab vedotin exposure varied. Method: immunoSEQ multiplex PCR; TCRdb's copy keeps in-frame clones and lacks some. Of some 95,000 clones listed, 85% to 90% are singletons. Sequences were derived from peripheral blood mononuclear cells (PBMCs), sampled before the second cycle of nivolumab. All receptors derive from a human donor with classical Hodgkin lymphoma.

The V call is TRBV6-1, the J call TRBJ2-1, with TRBD1 matching 9 bases. This CDR3 contains 18 residues. After removal of 0 bases from V and 2 bases from J, the junction contained 8 bases not matched to a gene. Germline CDR1 and CDR2: MNHNS and SASEGT. Here the CDR3 DNA reads TGTGCCAGCAGTGAAGCGGGACAGGGCACCCCAACCTACAATGAGCAGTTCTTC. Protein sequence: CASSEAGQGTPTYNEQFF.

V usage is TRBV7-7 and J usage is TRBJ2-1; 11 positions match TRBD2. Trimming took 5 bases from V and 8 from J; bases not matched to a gene: 8. The CDR3 runs to 15 residues. The germline V gene encodes CDR1 SSHAT and CDR2 FNYEAQ (reference sequence). This CDR3 is CASSISGRAYDEQFF. CDR3 coding DNA: TGTGCCAGCAGCATTAGCGGGAGGGCGTACGATGAGCAGTTCTTC. The whole variable domain, filled in from reference TRBV7-7 and TRBJ2-1, reads GAGVSQSPRYKVTKRGQDVTLRCDPISSHATLYWYQQALGQGPEFLTYFNYEAQPDKSGLPSDRFSAERPEGSISTLTIQRTEQRDSAMYRCASSISGRAYDEQFFGPGTRLTVL.

The V gene is TRBV6-6, the J gene TRBJ2-7; D call uncertain. The CDR3 extends over 12 amino acids. The ends were cut back, 5 bases at V and 2 bases at J, with 7 bases in the middle. The germline V gene has CDR1 MNHNY and CDR2 SVGAGI (reference sequence). This chain's CDR3 is CASSHQTYEQYF. For the CDR3, the DNA is TGTGCCAGCAGTCATCAGACCTACGAGCAGTACTTC.

This chain uses TRBV5-4 with TRBJ2-7; D not resolved. This CDR3 contains 15 residues. Germline V gene sequence: CDR1 SGHNT, CDR2 YYREEE (reference sequence). V lost 0 bases and J lost 3, with 13 bases in between. In nucleotides, the CDR3 is TGTGCCAGCAGCTTGGGTGCAGCGACTTACTACGAGCAGTACTTC. Its translation is CASSLGAATYYEQYF.

The genes are TRBV7-9 and TRBJ2-4, with D perhaps given as TRBD1 or TRBD2 (5 bases each). The V end lost 6 bases, the J end lost 0 bases, and 9 bases lay between the germline ends. The germline V gene encodes CDR1 SEHNR and CDR2 FQNEAQ (reference sequence). The CDR3 has 14 amino acids. CDR3 amino acids: CASSWGLAKNIQYF. CDR3 sequence (DNA): TGTGCCAGCAGTTGGGGGTTAGCCAAAAACATTCAGTACTTC. The full variable domain, in which reference TRBV7-9 and TRBJ2-4 provide the parts outside the CDR3, is DTGVSQNPRHKITKRGQNVTFRCDPISEHNRLYWYRQTLGQGPEFLTYFQNEAQLEKSRLLSDRFSAERPKGSFSTLEIQRTEQGDSAMYLCASSWGLAKNIQYFGAGTRLSVL.

J is TRBJ2-2 and V is TRBV11-2; TRBD1 might be the D (5 bases). CDR3 length: 16 amino acids. Trimming cost V 2 bases and J 0 bases, with 10 bases left between them. Per germline, CDR1 SGHAT and CDR2 FQNNGV. The chain's CDR3 is CASSLHRFANTGELFF. The CDR3 nucleotides read TGTGCCAGCAGCTTACACAGGTTCGCGAACACCGGGGAGCTGTTTTTT.

The chain links TRBV5-1 to TRBJ2-3, with D possibly being TRBD2 (5 bases). The CDR3 has 14 residues. Trimming removed 4 bases at V and 3 bases at J, with 12 bases between. Germline-derived CDR1 and CDR2 are SGHRS and YFSETQ. The CDR3 DNA sequence: TGCGCCAGCAGCCCACAGAGAGGGACAGATACGCAGTATTTT. Encoded protein: CASSPQRGTDTQYF.

The chain couples TRBV2 to TRBJ1-2; 7 bases align to TRBD1. CDR3 length: 13 residues. CDR1 is SNHLY, CDR2 FYNNEI, per germline. Germline trimming cut 6 bases from V and 5 bases from J; bases unmatched to any gene: 6. The CDR3 loop is CASRPGQPYGYTF. The CDR3 DNA sequence: TGTGCCAGCAGACCGGGACAGCCTTATGGCTACACCTTC. Drawing the rest from reference TRBV2 and TRBJ1-2, the complete variable domain is EPEVTQTPSHQVTQMGQEVILRCVPISNHLYFYWYRQILGQKVEFLVSFYNNEISEKSEIFDDQFSVERPDGSNFTLKIRSTKLEDSAMYFCASRPGQPYGYTFGSGTRLTVV.

Written as DNA, the CDR3 is TGTGCCAGCAGCTTATCTGGGACAGGGCCCTACGAGCAGTACTTC. Residues: CASSLSGTGPYEQYF. The chain uses TRBV11-1 and TRBJ2-7; 9 nucleotides align to TRBD1. The length of the CDR3 is 15 residues. Losses at the gene ends were 2 bases for V and 2 bases for J; bases not matched to a gene: 4. The germline gives CDR1 SGHAT, CDR2 FQDESV (reference sequence).

This chain uses TRBV28 with TRBJ2-7, with a weak D call TRBD1 (5 bases). The germline CDR1 and CDR2 sequences are MDHEN and SYDVKM. This CDR3 is 13 amino acids long. Trimming took off 2 bases at V and 3 bases at J, with 8 bases between the two ends. CDR3 loop: CASSLGDSYEQYF. In DNA, the CDR3 is TGTGCCAGCAGTTTAGGCGACAGCTACGAGCAGTACTTC.

This clone came up once. The rearrangement links TRBV6-1 to TRBJ2-7; D unclear. Trimming took 1 base from V and 5 from J, leaving 6 bases between them. CDR1 and CDR2 from the germline V gene are MNHNS and SASEGT. The CDR3 has 12 residues. The CDR3 sequence is CASSEGVHEQYF. In nucleotides, the CDR3 is TGTGCCAGCAGTGAAGGGGTCCACGAGCAGTACTTC.

This chain uses TRBV7-9 with TRBJ2-7; 9 bases map to TRBD1. The CDR3 length is 14 residues. J was trimmed by 4 bases and V by 8 bases; bases with no gene match: 9. In germline, CDR1 is SEHNR, CDR2 FQNEAQ (reference sequence). CDR3 nucleotides: TGTGCCAGCGGCCCGGGACAGGGTGGATACGAGCAGTACTTC. This translates into CASGPGQGGYEQYF.

The chain employs TRBV19 and TRBJ2-7, with 9 bases identical to TRBD1. Trimming removed 3 bases from V and 6 bases from J; junction bases left unmatched: 6. Germline V gives CDR1 LNHDA, CDR2 SQIVND (reference sequence). The CDR3 spans 14 residues. This chain's CDR3 is CASSIGTGLTEQYF. The DNA of the CDR3 is TGTGCCAGTAGTATTGGGACAGGGCTTACCGAGCAGTACTTC.

The chain recombines TRBV6-5 with TRBJ2-7; 9 positions agree with TRBD2. Germline lookup yields CDR1 MNHEY and CDR2 SVGAGI. The CDR3 runs to 14 residues. Germline trimming cut 3 bases from V and 3 bases from J; bases unmatched to any gene: 3. The CDR3 protein is CASSYSSGNYEQYF. Here the CDR3 DNA reads TGTGCCAGCAGTTATTCTAGCGGGAACTACGAGCAGTACTTC.

The chain carries TRBV27 and TRBJ2-2; D unclear. V gave up 3 bases and J gave up 6 bases, with 17 bases separating them. Germline V lookup: CDR1 MNHEY, CDR2 SMNVEV (reference sequence). CDR3 length: 16 amino acids. The CDR3 DNA is TGTGCCAGCAGTTTGAGTGGCCTAGGTATAGCCGGGGAGCTGTTTTTT. Protein sequence: CASSLSGLGIAGELFF.

The J gene is TRBJ1-2, the V gene TRBV6-5; 10 bases fit TRBD1. Looked up from germline, CDR1 is MNHEY and CDR2 is SVGAGI. After removal of 1 base from V and 9 bases from J, the junction contained 11 bases not matched to a gene. CDR3 length equals 16 residues. The CDR3 loop is CASSYYRTGGFDSYTF. The CDR3 DNA is TGTGCCAGCAGTTACTACCGGACAGGGGGTTTCGACAGCTACACCTTC.

The rearrangement links TRBV6-4 to TRBJ1-5, with D possibly TRBD1 on 5 matching bases. Germline values: CDR1 MRHNA, CDR2 SNTAGT. V lost 4 bases, J lost 8 bases, and 21 bases lay in between. CDR3 length: 16 residues. Here the CDR3 DNA reads TGTGCCAGCAGTGGACGGTTTCAGGGAGTTAAGGAGCCCCAGCATTTT. Amino acid sequence: CASSGRFQGVKEPQHF.

V gene TRBV28 combines with J gene TRBJ2-2; no clear D gene. Looked up from germline, CDR1 is MDHEN and CDR2 is SYDVKM. Trimming cost V 6 bases and J 7 bases, with 18 bases left between them. This CDR3 contains 15 residues. The CDR3 loop reads CASSPVWGVDGELFF. In nucleotides, the CDR3 is TGTGCCAGCAGCCCCGTGTGGGGTGTGGACGGGGAGCTGTTTTTT.

The chain uses TRBV2 and TRBJ2-7; a possible D gene is TRBD1 (7 bases). Germline-derived CDR1 and CDR2 are SNHLY and FYNNEI. CDR3 length: 12 residues. V was trimmed by 3 bases and J by 7 bases, leaving 10 bases between them. CDR3 DNA sequence: TGTGCCAGCAGTGACAGGGGGAGGGAGCAGTACTTC. Amino acids: CASSDRGREQYF.

The chain couples TRBV27 to TRBJ1-1, with D possibly matching TRBD1 (5 bases). CDR3 length: 15 amino acids. Germline V gene data show CDR1 as MNHEY and CDR2 as SMNVEV (reference sequence). Trimming stripped 7 bases from V and 10 bases from J, with 25 bases between. CDR3 sequence reads: CASTLRPGAGVVAFF. The CDR3, as DNA: TGTGCCAGCACCCTCCGCCCTGGGGCCGGGGTCGTAGCTTTCTTT.